What follows are 14 T cell receptor beta chains derived from one specimen sequenced in a study of T cells after yellow fever vaccination. TCRdb passed the 5' RACE reads through MiXCR, listing each CDR3 protein once. The repertoire consists of 250,000 to 300,000 distinct CDR3 sequences, with roughly 4.8% occurring once and the leading ten covering around 3.3%. The sequencing used CD4+ T cells sorted from PBMCs, collected on the day of the yellow fever booster vaccination. These receptors were collected from a man between 18 and 29 years old who received the YFV17D yellow fever vaccine.

This clonotype has at least ten counts. This chain uses TRBV5-1 with TRBJ1-4, with D possibly matching TRBD1 (5 bases). The CDR3 sequence is 15 residues long. The V gene's germline CDR1 is SGHRS and CDR2 YFSETQ. With 4 bases removed from V and 2 bases from J, the gap between germline ends came to 12 bases. The CDR3 region is CASSRDPQTNEKLFF. The DNA of the CDR3 is TGCGCCAGCAGCCGGGACCCCCAGACTAATGAAAAACTGTTTTTT. Full variable domain (missing parts from reference TRBV5-1 and TRBJ1-4): KAGVTQTPRYLIKTRGQQVTLSCSPISGHRSVSWYQQTPGQGLQFLFEYFSETQRNKGNFPGRFSGRQFSNSRSEMNVSTLELGDSALYLCASSRDPQTNEKLFFGSGTQLSVL.

This clonotype has a handful of counts. This chain connects TRBV19 to TRBJ1-4; D remains unclear. The V gene lost 8 bases and the J gene lost 5 bases, with 12 bases spanning the gap. This CDR3 region has 13 residues. Looked up from germline, CDR1 is LNHDA and CDR2 is SQIVND (reference sequence). In DNA, the CDR3 is TGTGCCAGTTATGGGTCAATGAATGAAAAACTGTTTTTT. Protein: CASYGSMNEKLFF.

This clonotype was seen only a few times. This chain links TRBV2 with TRBJ2-2, with a tentative D call TRBD2 (5 bases). Trimming pared 5 bases from V and 2 bases from J, leaving 9 bases between. In germline, CDR1 is SNHLY, CDR2 FYNNEI. The CDR3 runs to 14 residues. CDR3 protein: CASSQDFNTGELFF. CDR3 coding DNA: TGTGCCAGCAGTCAGGACTTTAACACCGGGGAGCTGTTTTTT. The full variable domain, its missing parts supplied by reference TRBV2 and TRBJ2-2, is EPEVTQTPSHQVTQMGQEVILRCVPISNHLYFYWYRQILGQKVEFLVSFYNNEISEKSEIFDDQFSVERPDGSNFTLKIRSTKLEDSAMYFCASSQDFNTGELFFGEGSRLTVL.

This clonotype showed up just a few times. The V gene is TRBV5-1, the J gene TRBJ2-7; D is ambiguous. The CDR3 spans 13 residues. V was cut by 1 base and J by 6 bases, with 11 bases left in between. Per germline, CDR1 SGHRS and CDR2 YFSETQ. CDR3 sequence reads: CASSLLSATEQYV. The CDR3 bases are TGCGCCAGCAGCTTGCTAAGTGCTACCGAGCAGTACGTC.

The V call is TRBV7-3, the J call TRBJ2-3, with 9 positions matching TRBD1. This CDR3 spans 15 amino acids. V shed 4 bases, J shed 4 bases, and the junction held 6 bases outside the gene matches. Germline-derived CDR1 and CDR2 are SGHTA and FQGTGA. Here the CDR3 reads CASSSGTGRSDTQYF. Here the CDR3 DNA reads TGTGCCAGCAGCTCCGGGACAGGGAGGTCAGATACGCAGTATTTT.

This clonotype occurred a few times. V and J are TRBV20-1 and TRBJ2-7; D is unresolved. Germline CDR1 is DFQATT and CDR2 is SNEGSKA (reference sequence). The germline V and J ends were trimmed by 0 bases and 2 bases, with 5 bases remaining between them. The CDR3 is 12 residues long. The CDR3 reads CSAREDPYEQYF. The CDR3 nucleotides read TGCAGTGCTAGAGAGGATCCCTACGAGCAGTACTTC.

This clonotype was counted many times. The rearrangement links TRBV11-2 to TRBJ1-5, with TRBD1 matching 10 bases. The CDR3 spans 15 residues. After removal of 4 bases from V and 7 bases from J, the junction contained 7 bases not matched to a gene. Germline CDR1 and CDR2: SGHAT and FQNNGV. Here the CDR3 DNA reads TGTGCCAGCAGCTCGGGTGACAGGGGGCTACAGCCCCAGCATTTT. Protein sequence: CASSSGDRGLQPQHF.

This clonotype came up many times. The chain uses TRBV4-1 and TRBJ1-1; D uncertain. The CDR3 contains 16 residues. Germline V gene data show CDR1 as MGHRA and CDR2 as YSYEKL. Trimming left V 2 bases short and J 1 base short, with 14 bases between. The CDR3 DNA reads TGCGCCAGCAGCCAAAGTCGAGCGGTGGGGAACACTGAAGCTTTCTTT. It encodes CASSQSRAVGNTEAFF.

In this sample, this clonotype turned up a few times. The rearrangement links TRBV7-2 to TRBJ2-1, with 9 positions matching TRBD1. Germline loops: CDR1 SGHTA, CDR2 FQGNSA. Unmatched junction bases numbered 10, after V lost 1 base and J lost 6 bases. The CDR3 has 17 residues. The CDR3 nucleotides are TGTGCCAGCAGCTTAGGTATAGGGACAGGGAATGGCAATGAGCAGTTCTTC. Amino acid sequence: CASSLGIGTGNGNEQFF.

The chain links TRBV5-4 to TRBJ2-5; 10 bases align to TRBD2. CDR1 is SGHNT, CDR2 YYREEE, per germline (reference sequence). The CDR3 extends over 15 amino acids. Trimming removed 2 bases from V and 4 bases from J; junction bases left unmatched: 5. In nucleotides, the CDR3 is TGTGCCAGCAGCTTTAGCGGGGGGACCTTAGAGACCCAGTACTTC. Its protein product is CASSFSGGTLETQYF.

The gene calls are TRBV7-3 and TRBJ2-5; 11 nucleotides agree with TRBD2. The germline V gene encodes CDR1 SGHTA and CDR2 FQGTGA. With 5 bases clipped from V and 2 bases from J, the junction kept 7 bases outside the gene matches. The CDR3 is 16 amino acids. CDR3 nucleotides: TGTGCCAGCAGCCGTGGGACTAGCGGACTACAAGAGACCCAGTACTTC. Translating it yields CASSRGTSGLQETQYF.

This clonotype was seen many times. The V gene is TRBV20-1, the J gene TRBJ1-4; TRBD1 matches at 9 bases. Trimming at V came to 4 bases and at J to 4 bases, leaving 7 bases not matched to a gene. CDR3 length: 15 residues. Germline V gives CDR1 DFQATT, CDR2 SNEGSKA (reference sequence). The CDR3 loop reads CSANRGPVGNEKLFF. The CDR3 DNA sequence: TGCAGTGCTAACAGGGGGCCAGTGGGTAATGAAAAACTGTTTTTT.

This chain connects TRBV5-1 to TRBJ2-3, with 8 bases fitting TRBD2. The CDR3 contains 16 residues. The junction had 5 bases not matched to a gene; V was cut back by 0 bases and J by 2 bases. CDR1 is SGHRS, CDR2 YFSETQ, per germline. The CDR3 sequence: CASSLAVRGVTDTQYF. CDR3 sequence (DNA): TGCGCCAGCAGCTTGGCTGTGCGGGGGGTCACAGATACGCAGTATTTT.

The rearrangement uses TRBV11-2 and TRBJ1-6, with 7 bases lining up with TRBD1. V was clipped by 5 bases and J by 10 bases; unmatched bases: 11. This CDR3 region has 15 residues. In germline, CDR1 is SGHAT, CDR2 FQNNGV. The CDR3 spells CASSPSRQGLSPLHF. For the CDR3, the DNA is TGTGCCAGCAGCCCATCAAGACAGGGCTTATCACCCCTCCACTTT.